This T cell receptor beta chain comes out of a study of blood T cell repertoires in COVID-19. Study background: There were acute and convalescent COVID-19 samples, and they came from the United States, Italy and Spain. From T cells, B-cell-depleted T cells, or PBMCs came the material, which was cDNA or gDNA.

As processed by the authors: Reference gene primer amplification gave estimated nucleated cell counts. Method: immunoSEQ multiplex PCR; TCRdb's copy keeps in-frame clones and lacks some. V and J calls and clone size are given by that table; D and trimming were obtained from the DNA. The data contain a few hundred thousand clones, around 90% of them seen just once; the ten biggest clones take up 0.94%. The sequence derives from a middle-aged woman who had recovered from COVID-19. Sequencing was carried out using peripheral blood.

The CDR3 DNA reads as TGCGCCAGCACCCCGGACGGACAGGGTTTCTACGAGCAGTACTTC. Translation: CASTPDGQGFYEQYF. The chain is built from TRBV5-1 and TRBJ2-7; 8 bases match TRBD1. Germline V gives CDR1 SGHRS, CDR2 YFSETQ. After removal of 6 bases from V and 3 bases from J, the junction contained 11 bases not matched to a gene. The CDR3 consists of 15 residues.